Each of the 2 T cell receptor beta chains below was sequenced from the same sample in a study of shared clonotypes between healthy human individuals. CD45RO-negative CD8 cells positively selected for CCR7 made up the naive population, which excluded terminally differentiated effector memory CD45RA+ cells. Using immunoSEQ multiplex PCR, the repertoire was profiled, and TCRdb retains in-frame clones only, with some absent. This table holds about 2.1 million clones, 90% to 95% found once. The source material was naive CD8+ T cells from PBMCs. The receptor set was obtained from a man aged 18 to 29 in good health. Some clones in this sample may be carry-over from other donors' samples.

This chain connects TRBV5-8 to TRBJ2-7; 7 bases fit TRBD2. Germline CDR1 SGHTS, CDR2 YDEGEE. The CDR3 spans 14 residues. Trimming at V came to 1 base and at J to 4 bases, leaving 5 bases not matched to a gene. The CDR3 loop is CASSLRRESYEQYF. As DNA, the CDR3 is TGTGCCAGCAGCTTGCGGCGGGAGAGTTACGAGCAGTACTTC.

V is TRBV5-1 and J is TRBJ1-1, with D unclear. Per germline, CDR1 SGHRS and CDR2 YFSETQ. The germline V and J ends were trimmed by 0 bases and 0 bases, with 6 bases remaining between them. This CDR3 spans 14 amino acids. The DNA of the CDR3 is TGCGCCAGCAGCTTGGAACAAATGAACACTGAAGCTTTCTTT. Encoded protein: CASSLEQMNTEAFF.